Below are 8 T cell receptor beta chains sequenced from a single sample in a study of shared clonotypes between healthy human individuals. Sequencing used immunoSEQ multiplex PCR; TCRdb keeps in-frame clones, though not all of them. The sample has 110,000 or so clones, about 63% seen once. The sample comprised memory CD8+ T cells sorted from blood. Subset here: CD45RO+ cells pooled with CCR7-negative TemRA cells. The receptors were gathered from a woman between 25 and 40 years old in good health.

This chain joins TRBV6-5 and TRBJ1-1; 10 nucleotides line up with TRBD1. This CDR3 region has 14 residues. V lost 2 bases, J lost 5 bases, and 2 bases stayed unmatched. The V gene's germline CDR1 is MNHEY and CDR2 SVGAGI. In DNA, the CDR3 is TGTGCCAGCAGTTACGACAGGGGGCAGACTGAAGCTTTCTTT. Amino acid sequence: CASSYDRGQTEAFF.

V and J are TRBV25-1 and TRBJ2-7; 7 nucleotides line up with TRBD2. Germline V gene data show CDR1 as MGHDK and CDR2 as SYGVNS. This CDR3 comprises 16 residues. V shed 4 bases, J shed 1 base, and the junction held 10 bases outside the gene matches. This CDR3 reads CASSVSERDPSYEQYF. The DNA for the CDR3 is TGTGCCAGCAGTGTTTCTGAGCGGGACCCTTCCTACGAGCAGTACTTC.

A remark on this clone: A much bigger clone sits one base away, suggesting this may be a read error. The CDR3 sequence: CTISRTENEQFF. The CDR3 DNA is TGCACGATAAGTAGGACTGAAAATGAGCAGTTCTTC. The gene calls are TRBV29-1 and TRBJ2-1, with D perhaps matching TRBD2 (5 bases). Germline V gene lookup returns CDR1 SQVTM and CDR2 ANQGSEA. The CDR3 contains 12 residues.

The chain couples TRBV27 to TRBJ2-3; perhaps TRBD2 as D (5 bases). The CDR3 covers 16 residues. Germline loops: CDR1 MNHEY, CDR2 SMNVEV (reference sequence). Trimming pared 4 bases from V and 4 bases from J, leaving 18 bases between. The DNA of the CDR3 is TGTGCCAGCAGTTGGGAAACGGGGAGCCACCCAGATACGCAGTATTTT. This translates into CASSWETGSHPDTQYF.

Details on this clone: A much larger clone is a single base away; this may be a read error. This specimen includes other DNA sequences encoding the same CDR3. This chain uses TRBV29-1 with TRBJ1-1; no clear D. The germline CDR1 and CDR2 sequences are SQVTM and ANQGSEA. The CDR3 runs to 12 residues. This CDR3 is CSAKEGGTEAFF. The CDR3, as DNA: TGCAGTGCCAAGGAAGGCGGCACTGAAGCTTTCTTT. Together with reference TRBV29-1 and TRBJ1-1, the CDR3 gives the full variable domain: SAVISQKPSRDICQRGTSLTIQCQVDSQVTMMFWYRQQPGQSLTLIATANQGSEATYESGFVIDKFPISRPNLTFSTLTVSNMSPEDSSIYLCSAKEGGTEAFFGQGTRLTVV.

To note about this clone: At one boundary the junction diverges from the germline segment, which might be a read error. The CDR3 nucleotides read TGTGCCAGCAGCTTAGATGTCCGGACAAATGATTTT. Residues: CASSLDVRTNDF. This chain joins TRBV11-3 and TRBJ1-3; perhaps TRBD1 as D (5 bases). Germline-derived CDR1 and CDR2 are SGHNT and YENEEA. The CDR3 spans 12 residues.

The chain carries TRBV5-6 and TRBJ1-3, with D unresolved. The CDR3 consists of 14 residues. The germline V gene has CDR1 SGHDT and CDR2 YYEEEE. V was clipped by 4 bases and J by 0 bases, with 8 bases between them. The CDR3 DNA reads TGTGCCAGCAGCCGACTGCTCTCTGGAAACACCATATATTTT. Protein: CASSRLLSGNTIYF. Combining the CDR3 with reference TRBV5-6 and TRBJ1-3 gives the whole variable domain DAGVTQSPTHLIKTRGQQVTLRCSPKSGHDTVSWYQQALGQGPQFIFQYYEEEERQRGNFPDRFSGHQFPNYSSELNVNALLLGDSALYLCASSRLLSGNTIYFGEGSWLTVV.

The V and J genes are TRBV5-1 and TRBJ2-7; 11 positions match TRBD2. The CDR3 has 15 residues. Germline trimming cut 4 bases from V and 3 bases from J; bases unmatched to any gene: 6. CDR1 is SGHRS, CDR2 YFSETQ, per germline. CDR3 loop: CASSEGTSGIYEQYF. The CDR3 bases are TGCGCCAGCAGCGAAGGGACTAGCGGAATCTACGAGCAGTACTTC.